A selection of T cell receptor beta chains follows, all from one sample in a study of siplizumab effects on memory and regulatory T cells. Profiled with immunoSEQ multiplex PCR; TCRdb holds only in-frame clones, not every one. Among 90,000 to 120,000 clones, about 91% were seen once, and the ten largest hold roughly 2.8%. Sequenced: CD4+ T cells sorted from blood. The receptor set was obtained from a human donor in good health. Some clones in this sample may be carry-over from other donors' samples. Each CDR3 is given with its conserved first and last residue. A D gene is named only where the DNA matches it firmly. Size is omitted from some rows. Given values are once, few, many or a class for expanded clones.

>TRBJ2-1|TRBV19|-|TRBD2
TGTGCCAGTACCACCCGGACTAGCGGAAACAATGAGCAGTTCTTC
CASTTRTSGNNEQFF
>TRBJ1-1|TRBV11-2|-|-
TGTGCCAGCAGGGCCCCGGGGGCCCGAAACACTGAAGCTTTCTTT
CASRAPGARNTEAFF
>TRBJ1-5|TRBV28|-|TRBD1
TGTGCCAGCAGTTTTTCAGGGGGCAGTCAGCCCCAGCATTTT
CASSFSGGSQPQHF
>TRBJ2-3|TRBV1|-|-
TGCACCAGCAGCCAGTGGGGCGGGAGAAGCACAGATACGCAGTATTTT
CTSSQWGGRSTDTQYF
>TRBJ1-2|TRBV5-5|few|-
TGTGCCAGCAGCTTGGAGGGGAACTATGGCTACACCTTC
CASSLEGNYGYTF
>TRBJ2-1|TRBV4-2|-|TRBD1
TGTGCCAGCAGCCAGACAGGGGCGATAGACAATGAGCAGTTCTTC
CASSQTGAIDNEQFF
>TRBJ2-1|TRBV6-4|-|TRBD2
TGTGCCAGCAGCAGAGCGGGAGCTTCCTACAATGAGCAGTTCTTC
CASSRAGASYNEQFF
>TRBJ2-7|TRBV6-5|once|-
TGTGCCAGCAGTTACACGGGACGGAAAGACTACGAGCAGTACTTC
CASSYTGRKDYEQYF
>TRBJ2-1|TRBV14|-|-
TGTGCCAGCAGCCATTTTGGGGGTAGGAGCTCCTACAATGAGCAGTTCTTC
CASSHFGGRSSYNEQFF
>TRBJ1-2|TRBV19|-|TRBD1
TGTGCCAGTCGGGACAGGGAGGAACATGGCTACACCTTC
CASRDREEHGYTF
>TRBJ2-1|TRBV23-1|-|-
TGCGCCAGCAGTCTACCGGGGCGGGTTTCTGAGCAGTTCTTC
CASSLPGRVSEQFF
>TRBJ1-2|TRBV19|-|-
TGTGCCAGTAGTATTCCCGGACTTAACTATGGCTACACCTTC
CASSIPGLNYGYTF
>TRBJ2-2|TRBV21-1|-|-
TGTGCCAGCAGCAATTACAGCGGCAAATTCCGGGAGCTGTTTTTT
CASSNYSGKFRELFF
>TRBJ1-2|TRBV6-1|-|-
TGTGCCAGCAGTGAATGGTTGCGGGGGGAGTATGGCTACACCTTC
CASSEWLRGEYGYTF
>TRBJ1-1|TRBV21-1|-|-
TGTGCCAGCACCTTTTTGGGTTTGGCGAACACTGAAGCTTTCTTT
CASTFLGLANTEAFF
>TRBJ2-1|TRBV5-1|once|-
TGCGCCAGCAGGTTTCGGGGGCTCTCCTACAATGAGCAGTTCTTC
CASRFRGLSYNEQFF
>TRBJ1-3|TRBV9|-|TRBD1
TGTGCCAGCAGCCTACGGACAGGATCCTACTCTGGAAACACCATATATTTT
CASSLRTGSYSGNTIYF
>TRBJ2-5|TRBV2|-|TRBD2
TGTGCTTCGAAGGTAGCGGGAGAAGAGACCCAGTACTTC
CASKVAGEETQYF
>TRBJ1-3|TRBV15|-|TRBD1
TGTGCCACCAGAGGGGACAGGGCTGGAAACACCATATATTTT
CATRGDRAGNTIYF
>TRBJ2-7|TRBV6-5|-|-
TGTGCCAGCAGTTACGACCGGACAGAGACCTACGAGCAGTACTTC
CASSYDRTETYEQYF
>TRBJ1-5|TRBV12-5|-|-
TGTGCTAGTGGTTTGGCCAGGTATAACAGGGCGGATAGCAATCAGCCCCAGCATTTT
CASGLARYNRADSNQPQHF
>TRBJ2-3|TRBV2|-|-
TGTGCCAGCAGTGGGTCCAGCGGGTTTAGCACAGATACGCAGTATTTT
CASSGSSGFSTDTQYF
>TRBJ2-5|TRBV6-5|once|-
TGTGCCAGCAGTTCCTACATACAGGGAGCCACGGAGACCCAGTACTTC
CASSSYIQGATETQYF
>TRBJ2-1|TRBV5-1|-|TRBD1
TGCGCCAGCAGCTTCCCCCCCACTCAGACAGGGAGTGAGCAGTTCTTC
CASSFPPTQTGSEQFF
>TRBJ2-5|TRBV7-9|-|-
TGTGCCAGCAGCGTGGGGCAGGCGACGATATACCAAGAGACCCAGTACTTC
CASSVGQATIYQETQYF
>TRBJ2-7|TRBV7-9|-|TRBD2
TGTGCCAGCAGCTTAGCTTGGGAGACTAGCGGGAGGGGTGAGCAGTACTTC
CASSLAWETSGRGEQYF
>TRBJ2-3|TRBV27|-|TRBD2
TGTGCCAGCAGTAGAGCGGGAGGGTCCCCAGATACGCAGTATTTT
CASSRAGGSPDTQYF
>TRBJ2-3|TRBV29-1|-|-
TGCAGCGCTGATACAGGGGAGGCAGATACGCAGTATTTT
CSADTGEADTQYF
>TRBJ2-3|TRBV27|-|TRBD1
TGTGCCACTCCACACCGGGACAGGGGTCCAGATACGCAGTATTTT
CATPHRDRGPDTQYF
>TRBJ1-2|TRBV6-5|once|-
TGTGCCAGCAGATTGCAGGGGTCCTATGGCTACACCTTC
CASRLQGSYGYTF
>TRBJ2-1|TRBV29-1|-|-
TGCAGCGCCCGTAGCGGAGGGATCTCCTACAATGAGCAGTTCTTC
CSARSGGISYNEQFF
>TRBJ2-5|TRBV29-1|-|-
TGCAGCGTTGTGGCTTTACAAGAGACCCAGTACTTC
CSVVALQETQYF